Reported below is one T cell receptor beta chain. As yet, its antigen is unknown. Produced via immunoSEQ multiplex PCR; TCRdb's table is partial and in-frame only. The table has about 40,000 clones, 65% to 75% seen once. The data belong to a study of vaccination effects on CD4 cells after COVID-19. Subsequent to a culture period of under 11 days, CD4+ T cells were isolated. It was two doses of either the BNT162b2 or mRNA-1273 vaccine that participants received. Nucleocapsid antibodies stayed negative before and after vaccination, showing no earlier SARS-CoV-2 infection. Half the medium was swapped for IL-2 medium on days 3 and 7. The CDR3 is 14 residues long. V shed 7 bases, J shed 0 bases, and the junction held 2 bases outside the gene matches. Germline CDR1 SNHLY, CDR2 FYNNEI. Study-level findings and limits: Few convalescent patients were studied, and early post-infection samples were lacking. Cross-reaction with common cold coronaviruses was seen in only 1 of 255 vaccine-induced clones from healthy vaccinees.

The sequence came from a human donor who received a COVID-19 vaccine. V and J are TRBV2 and TRBJ2-1, with 8 bases fitting TRBD2. The sequences come from CD4+ T cells from PBMCs cultured without peptide, collected after COVID-19 vaccination. CDR3 sequence reads: CASKGTSSYNEQFF. DNA of the CDR3: TGTGCCAGCAAAGGGACTAGCTCCTACAATGAGCAGTTCTTC.